What follows are 4 T cell receptor beta chains derived from one specimen sequenced in a study of blood T cell repertoires in COVID-19. TCRdb keeps only in-frame clones here, not all; method: immunoSEQ multiplex PCR. The repertoire holds about 190,000 clones, with around 80% as singletons. The sequencing sample was made of peripheral blood. The receptor source for this set is a human donor in a cohort sampled during active COVID-19.

J is TRBJ2-7 and V is TRBV5-1; tentatively, D is TRBD2 (6 bases). Looked up from germline, CDR1 is SGHRS and CDR2 is YFSETQ. The CDR3 runs 14 residues. Trimming removed 1 base from V and 0 bases from J, with 8 bases in between. DNA of the CDR3: TGCGCCAGCAGCTTGATGGGAGGCTCCTACGAGCAGTACTTC. Translation gives CASSLMGGSYEQYF.

This sequence joins TRBV2 and TRBJ1-4; D call uncertain. Between the trimmed V and J ends, which lost 9 bases and 5 bases, there was a span of 13 bases. The CDR3 is 13 residues long. The germline V gene encodes CDR1 SNHLY and CDR2 FYNNEI. The CDR3 DNA sequence: TGTGCCAGTAGAAGCTTGCCGAATGAAAAACTGTTTTTT. It yields the protein CASRSLPNEKLFF. Filled out from reference TRBV2 and TRBJ1-4, the complete variable domain reads EPEVTQTPSHQVTQMGQEVILRCVPISNHLYFYWYRQILGQKVEFLVSFYNNEISEKSEIFDDQFSVERPDGSNFTLKIRSTKLEDSAMYFCASRSLPNEKLFFGSGTQLSVL.

The chain recombines TRBV2 with TRBJ1-2; D is perhaps TRBD1 (5 bases). CDR3 length: 13 residues. V was cut by 4 bases and J by 8 bases, with 14 bases left in between. Per germline, CDR1 SNHLY and CDR2 FYNNEI. This CDR3 reads CASSVAREGGYTF. In DNA form, the CDR3 reads TGTGCCAGCAGTGTTGCCAGGGAAGGAGGCTACACCTTC.

This chain connects TRBV5-6 to TRBJ1-2; D is uncertain. This CDR3 is 13 amino acids long. The ends were cut back, 5 bases at V and 4 bases at J, with 12 bases in the middle. CDR1 and CDR2 (germline): SGHDT, YYEEEE. This chain's CDR3 is CASSKPQVYGYTF. CDR3 sequence (DNA): TGTGCCAGCAGTAAACCCCAGGTCTATGGCTACACCTTC.